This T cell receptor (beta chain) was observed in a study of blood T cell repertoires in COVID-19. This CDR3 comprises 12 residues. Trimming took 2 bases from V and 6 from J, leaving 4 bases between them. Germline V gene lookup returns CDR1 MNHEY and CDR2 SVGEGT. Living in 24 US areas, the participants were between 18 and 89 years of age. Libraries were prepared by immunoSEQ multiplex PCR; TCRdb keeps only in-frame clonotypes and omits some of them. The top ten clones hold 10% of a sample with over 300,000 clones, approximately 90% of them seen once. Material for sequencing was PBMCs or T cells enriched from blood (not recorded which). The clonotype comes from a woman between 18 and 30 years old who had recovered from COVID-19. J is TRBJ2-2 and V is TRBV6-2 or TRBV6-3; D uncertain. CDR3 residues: CASSYPAGELFF. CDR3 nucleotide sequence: TGTGCCAGCAGTTACCCGGCCGGGGAGCTGTTTTTT.